Shown below are 20 T cell receptor beta chains from a single sample sequenced in a study of T cells in Graves' hyperthyroidism and ophthalmopathy (dated by TCRdb to the late 2010s). Library preparation employed multiplex PCR. The sequencing machine was an Illumina HiSeq 2000. The TCR beta CDR3 regions were amplified from the RNA transcripts. The first round of RT-PCR for the TCR CDR3 was performed with the HTBI primer set and the Qiagen OneStep RT-PCR kit. TCRdb trimmed public reads at Q25 via fastp, called clones via MiXCR and kept in-frame beta chains. Entries that share a CDR3 protein sequence are merged under the most common genes and DNA. This sample has more than 500,000 distinct CDR3 sequences in its table, and 15% to 20% of those were observed once. Of the sample, 25% to 30% is held by the ten largest clones. Specimen: blood. The receptors shown here come from a woman in her 30s with Graves' ophthalmopathy.

The chain employs TRBV27 and TRBJ2-7; no clear D. Germline CDR1 reads MNHEY; CDR2 reads SMNVEV (reference sequence). V was shortened by 5 bases and J by 0 bases, with 11 bases between the two germline ends. CDR3 size: 14 residues. CDR3 sequence reads: CASSPHKNSYEQYF. CDR3 sequence (DNA): TGTGCCAGCAGTCCCCACAAAAACTCCTACGAGCAGTACTTC.

Concerning this clonotype: A clone one base away is much larger, so this may be a read error. The chain is built from TRBV20-1 and TRBJ2-3, with D unclear. The V gene's germline CDR1 is DFQATT and CDR2 SNEGSKA (reference sequence). The CDR3 is made up of 13 amino acids. V shed 4 bases and J shed 6 bases, with 14 bases lying between them. CDR3 in DNA: TGCAGTGCTATGGGTCTTACTGCGGATACGCAGTATTTT. Translating gives CSAMGLTADTQYF.

This clonotype was found many times. The chain uses TRBV6-1 and TRBJ1-1, with D possibly being TRBD1 (6 bases). The V and J ends lost 0 bases and 1 base respectively, with 9 bases between them. The CDR3 is 15 amino acids. CDR1 MNHNS and CDR2 SASEGT come from the germline V gene. Here the CDR3 reads CASSEAGGGNTEAFF. As DNA, the CDR3 is TGTGCCAGCAGTGAAGCAGGGGGTGGGAACACTGAAGCTTTCTTT.

Ten or more counts support this clonotype. The rearrangement joins TRBV15 to TRBJ2-1; D uncertain. Trimming pared 1 base from V and 2 bases from J, leaving 12 bases between. The length of the CDR3 is 16 residues. CDR1 and CDR2 from the germline V gene are LNHNV and YYDKDF (reference sequence). The CDR3, as DNA: TGTGCCACCAGCAGAGGCGCTAGATCGGCCTACAATGAGCAGTTCTTC. Its protein product is CATSRGARSAYNEQFF.

This clonotype was counted many times. The rearrangement links TRBV12-3 or TRBV12-4 to TRBJ1-6; TRBD1 is a possible D gene (5 bases). V was shortened by 3 bases and J by 6 bases, with 9 bases between the two germline ends. This CDR3 has 14 residues. The CDR3: CASSLWGTNSPLHF. CDR3 DNA sequence: TGTGCCAGCAGTTTGTGGGGGACTAATTCACCCCTCCACTTT.

The sample holds many counts of this clonotype. This sequence joins TRBV10-3 and TRBJ2-1; D possibly corresponds to TRBD2 (5 bases). The CDR3 contains 13 residues. V shed 4 bases and J shed 7 bases, with 11 bases lying between them. Germline V CDR1 and CDR2: ENHRY, SYGVKD. CDR3 residues: CAISAPSSNEQFF. In DNA form, the CDR3 reads TGTGCCATCAGTGCCCCTAGCTCGAATGAGCAGTTCTTC.

This clonotype has a count of ten or more. V is TRBV28 and J is TRBJ2-1; TRBD2 agrees at 7 bases. Germline CDR1 MDHEN, CDR2 SYDVKM. The V gene end was trimmed by 9 bases and the J gene end by 4 bases; junction bases not matched to a gene: 15. This CDR3 spans 16 amino acids. The CDR3 reads CASPPSIAGAYNEQFF. For the CDR3, the DNA is TGTGCCAGTCCCCCCTCTATAGCGGGCGCTTACAATGAGCAGTTCTTC.

Concerning this clonotype itself: One junction end does not reproduce the germline sequence, and a read error may be involved. The V call is TRBV2, the J call TRBJ1-5; unclear D gene. The CDR3 spans 12 residues. Germline V gene lookup returns CDR1 SNHLY and CDR2 FYNNEI. Here the CDR3 DNA reads TGTGCCACCAGTGGGGTTAATCAGCCCCAGCATTTT. Protein: CATSGVNQPQHF.

This clonotype was seen at least ten times. This chain connects TRBV18 to TRBJ1-1; the D is unclear. The CDR3 totals 13 residues. Germline CDR1 is KGHSH and CDR2 is LQKENI. The V end lost 1 base, the J end lost 1 base, and 4 bases lay between the germline ends. The CDR3 DNA is TGTGCCAGCTCACCACAGGAGAACACTGAAGCTTTCTTT. Its protein is CASSPQENTEAFF.

Concerning this clonotype itself: A much more abundant neighbour one base away suggests this may be a read error. V and J are TRBV27 and TRBJ2-3; 7 nucleotides match TRBD2. Trimming removed 4 bases from V and 0 bases from J; junction bases left unmatched: 7. The CDR3 loop spans 16 amino acids. Looked up from germline, CDR1 is MNHEY and CDR2 is SMNVEV (reference sequence). CDR3 in amino acids: CASSSLAEVSTDTQYF. The CDR3 DNA sequence: TGTGCCAGCAGTTCCCTAGCGGAAGTCAGCACAGATACGCAGTATTTT.

The chain recombines TRBV4-2 with TRBJ2-1; either TRBD1 or TRBD2 may supply D (7 bases each). V was pared by 4 bases and J by 1 base, with 17 bases between. CDR1 and CDR2 (germline): LGHNA, YNFKEQ. The CDR3 spans 17 residues. CDR3 sequence (DNA): TGTGCCAGCAGCCTTGGGGGAGGGGGCGCGTCCTACAATGAGCAGTTCTTC. Protein: CASSLGGGGASYNEQFF.

This clonotype has at least ten counts. The rearrangement links TRBV12-3 or TRBV12-4 to TRBJ2-5; D is possibly TRBD1 or TRBD2 (5 bases each). The V end was cut by 2 bases, the J end by 5 bases, with 9 bases between. The CDR3 extends over 13 amino acids. This chain's CDR3 is CASSLLWGETQYF. CDR3 nucleotides: TGTGCCAGCAGTTTACTGTGGGGGGAGACCCAGTACTTC.

This clonotype was seen many times. V gene TRBV5-1 combines with J gene TRBJ2-7, with D tentatively TRBD2 (5 bases). Trimming took off 4 bases at V and 3 bases at J, with 23 bases between the two ends. The CDR3 is made up of 17 amino acids. Germline loops: CDR1 SGHRS, CDR2 YFSETQ. CDR3 sequence reads: CASSQAPAANRYYEQYF. Written as DNA, the CDR3 is TGCGCCAGCAGCCAAGCTCCAGCGGCAAACCGATACTACGAGCAGTACTTC.

This clonotype was counted ten times or more. This sequence joins TRBV5-5 and TRBJ1-2; maybe TRBD1 (5 bases). This CDR3 comprises 16 residues. V was cut by 0 bases and J by 3 bases, with 15 bases left in between. Germline assignment: CDR1 SGHKS and CDR2 YYEKEE (reference sequence). Written as DNA, the CDR3 is TGTGCCAGCAGCTTGGAGCGCCGCAGGGACGACTATGGCTACACCTTC. It encodes CASSLERRRDDYGYTF.

In its sample, this clonotype was seen a few times. J is TRBJ1-3 and V is TRBV7-2; no firm D call. The ends were cut back, 1 base at V and 7 bases at J, with 14 bases in the middle. Germline CDR1 reads SGHTA; CDR2 reads FQGNSA. The CDR3 is made up of 15 amino acids. The CDR3 nucleotides are TGTGCCAGCAGCTTAGGGGCACCGGAGGGTAACACCATATATTTT. Translated: CASSLGAPEGNTIYF.

This clonotype was observed a few times. The chain is built from TRBV7-9 and TRBJ2-3, with a tentative D call TRBD1 (5 bases). V gave up 4 bases and J gave up 4 bases, with 18 bases separating them. Germline V CDR1 and CDR2: SEHNR, FQNEAQ (reference sequence). The CDR3 spans 16 residues. The CDR3 is CASSSQGNRNSDTQYF. Written as DNA, the CDR3 is TGTGCCAGCAGCTCACAAGGAAACAGGAACTCAGATACGCAGTATTTT.

Here the CDR3 DNA reads TGTGCCAGCAGTTCGGAGACTAGCGGGAGCTACGAGCAGTACTTC. It encodes CASSSETSGSYEQYF. The chain employs TRBV27 and TRBJ2-7, with 12 bases matching TRBD2. CDR1 MNHEY and CDR2 SMNVEV come from the germline V gene (reference sequence). This CDR3 has 15 amino acids. The ends lost 4 bases at V and 3 bases at J; junction bases unmatched: 4.

This clonotype has at least ten counts. The chain links TRBV27 to TRBJ2-1, with unresolved D. The CDR3 spans 13 residues. Germline values: CDR1 MNHEY, CDR2 SMNVEV (reference sequence). The germline V and J ends were trimmed by 8 bases and 0 bases, with 8 bases remaining between them. CDR3 amino acids: CASGQNSYNEQFF. The CDR3 nucleotides are TGTGCCAGCGGGCAGAACTCCTACAATGAGCAGTTCTTC.

This clonotype was found many times. The rearrangement joins TRBV20-1 to TRBJ1-1; D might be TRBD1 (6 bases). CDR1 is DFQATT and CDR2 is SNEGSKA in the germline V gene (reference sequence). V was cut by 4 bases and J by 6 bases, with 18 bases left in between. This CDR3 has 14 residues. The chain's CDR3 is CSATPSTGRAEAFF. CDR3 nucleotide sequence: TGCAGTGCTACCCCTTCCACAGGGCGGGCTGAAGCTTTCTTT.

At least ten counts were recorded for this clonotype. This sequence joins TRBV9 and TRBJ2-5; TRBD2 might be the D (5 bases). Trimming shortened V by 0 bases and J by 0 bases, and 6 bases separated the two germline ends. There are 14 residues in the CDR3. Looked up from germline, CDR1 is SGDLS and CDR2 is YYNGEE. In nucleotides, the CDR3 is TGTGCCAGCAGCGTAGGGGAGCACCAAGAGACCCAGTACTTC. Residues: CASSVGEHQETQYF. The full variable domain, rest sourced from reference TRBV9 and TRBJ2-5, is DSGVTQTPKHLITATGQRVTLRCSPRSGDLSVYWYQQSLDQGLQFLIQYYNGEERAKGNILERFSAQQFPDLHSELNLSSLELGDSALYFCASSVGEHQETQYFGPGTRLLVL.